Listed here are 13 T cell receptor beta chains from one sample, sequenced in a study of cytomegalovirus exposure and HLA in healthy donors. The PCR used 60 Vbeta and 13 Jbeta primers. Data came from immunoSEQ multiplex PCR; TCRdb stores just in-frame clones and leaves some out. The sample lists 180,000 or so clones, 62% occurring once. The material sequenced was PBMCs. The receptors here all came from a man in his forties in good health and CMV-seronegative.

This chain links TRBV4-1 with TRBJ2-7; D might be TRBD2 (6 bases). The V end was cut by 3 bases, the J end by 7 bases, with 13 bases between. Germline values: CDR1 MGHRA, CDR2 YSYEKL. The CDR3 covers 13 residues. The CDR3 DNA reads TGCGCCAGCAGCCAGAGGACGGAGGGGGAGCAGTACTTC. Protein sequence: CASSQRTEGEQYF.

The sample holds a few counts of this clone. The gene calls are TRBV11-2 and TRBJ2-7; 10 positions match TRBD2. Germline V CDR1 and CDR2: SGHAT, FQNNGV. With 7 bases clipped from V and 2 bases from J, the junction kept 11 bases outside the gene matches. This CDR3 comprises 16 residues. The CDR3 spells CASTGLADLSPYEQYF. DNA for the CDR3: TGTGCCAGCACCGGACTAGCGGATCTCTCACCCTACGAGCAGTACTTC.

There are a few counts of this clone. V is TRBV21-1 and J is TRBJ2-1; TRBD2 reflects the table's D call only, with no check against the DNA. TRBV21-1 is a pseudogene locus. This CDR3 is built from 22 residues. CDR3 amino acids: CASSIQTTSGRVYSASYNEQFF. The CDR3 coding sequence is TGTGCCAGCAGCATACAAACGACTAGCGGGAGGGTATATAGCGCCTCCTACAATGAGCAGTTCTTC.

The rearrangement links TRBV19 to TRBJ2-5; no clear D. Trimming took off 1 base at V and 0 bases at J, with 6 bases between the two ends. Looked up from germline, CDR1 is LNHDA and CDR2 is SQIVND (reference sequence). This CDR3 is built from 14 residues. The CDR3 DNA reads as TGTGCCAGTAGTATAGGGCCAGACCAAGAGACCCAGTACTTC. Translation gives CASSIGPDQETQYF.

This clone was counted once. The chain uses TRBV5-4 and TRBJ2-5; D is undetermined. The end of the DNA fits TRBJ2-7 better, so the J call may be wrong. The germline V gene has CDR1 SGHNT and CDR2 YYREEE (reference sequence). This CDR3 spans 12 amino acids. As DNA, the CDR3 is TGTGCCAGCAGCTTGATTGGTTCCGAGCAGTACTTC. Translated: CASSLIGSEQYF.

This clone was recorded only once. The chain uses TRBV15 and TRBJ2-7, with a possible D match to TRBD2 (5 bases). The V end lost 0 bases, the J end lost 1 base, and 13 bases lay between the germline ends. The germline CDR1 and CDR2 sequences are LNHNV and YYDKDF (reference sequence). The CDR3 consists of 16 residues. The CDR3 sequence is CATSRDSQRGSYEQYF. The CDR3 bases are TGTGCCACCAGCAGAGATTCCCAGCGAGGGTCCTACGAGCAGTACTTC.

This CDR3 reads CASSGTAMNYNSPLHF. The CDR3 DNA reads as TGTGCCAGCAGCGGGACAGCTATGAACTATAATTCACCCCTCCACTTT. The rearrangement joins TRBV2 to TRBJ1-6, with 7 bases aligning to TRBD1. The ends lost 6 bases at V and 3 bases at J; junction bases unmatched: 8. Germline CDR1 SNHLY, CDR2 FYNNEI. The CDR3 is 16 residues long.

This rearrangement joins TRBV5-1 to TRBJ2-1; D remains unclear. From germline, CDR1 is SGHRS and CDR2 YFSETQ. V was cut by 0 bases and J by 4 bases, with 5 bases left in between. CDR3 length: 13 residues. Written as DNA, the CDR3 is TGCGCCAGCAGCTTGGCCCTGTACAATGAGCAGTTCTTC. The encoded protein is CASSLALYNEQFF.

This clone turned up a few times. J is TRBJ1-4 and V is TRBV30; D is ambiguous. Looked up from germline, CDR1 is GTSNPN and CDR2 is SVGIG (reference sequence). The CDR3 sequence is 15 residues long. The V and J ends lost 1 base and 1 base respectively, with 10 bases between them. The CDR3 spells CAWSARTLTNEKLFF. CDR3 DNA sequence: TGTGCCTGGAGTGCCAGAACATTAACTAATGAAAAACTGTTTTTT.

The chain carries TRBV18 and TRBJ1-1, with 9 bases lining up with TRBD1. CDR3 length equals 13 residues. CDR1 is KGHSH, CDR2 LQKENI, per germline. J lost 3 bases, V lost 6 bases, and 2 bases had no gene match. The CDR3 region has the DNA TGTGCCAGCTCTAGGGACAGGGACACTGAAGCTTTCTTT. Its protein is CASSRDRDTEAFF.

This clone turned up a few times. CDR3 amino acids: CASSSRDRDWGYTF. In nucleotides, the CDR3 is TGTGCCAGCAGCTCCCGGGACAGGGATTGGGGCTACACCTTC. The gene calls are TRBV7-9 and TRBJ1-2, with 9 nucleotides matching TRBD1. The CDR3 is 14 residues long. Germline CDR1 SEHNR, CDR2 FQNEAQ (reference sequence). The junction had 8 bases not matched to a gene; V was cut back by 4 bases and J by 8 bases.

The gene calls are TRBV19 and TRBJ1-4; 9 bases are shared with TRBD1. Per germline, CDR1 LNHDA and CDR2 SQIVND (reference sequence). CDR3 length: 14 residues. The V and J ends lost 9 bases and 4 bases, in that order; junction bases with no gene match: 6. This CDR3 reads CASHYRGRNEKLFF. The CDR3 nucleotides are TGTGCCAGCCACTACAGGGGGCGTAATGAAAAACTGTTTTTT.

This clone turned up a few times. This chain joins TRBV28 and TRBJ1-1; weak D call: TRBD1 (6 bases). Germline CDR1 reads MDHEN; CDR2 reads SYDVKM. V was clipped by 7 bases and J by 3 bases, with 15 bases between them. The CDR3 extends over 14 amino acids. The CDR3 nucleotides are TGTGCCAGCAACCTGGACAGTATTGACACTGAAGCTTTCTTT. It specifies CASNLDSIDTEAFF.